Listed below are T cell receptor beta chains from one sample, sequenced in a study of OX40 agonist ivuxolimab in advanced cancers. Profiling relied on immunoSEQ multiplex PCR, and the TCRdb table lists in-frame clones only, not all of them. The repertoire has fewer than 85,000 clones, approximately 78% of them found once; the top ten carry roughly 6.2%. The material sequenced was CD4+ or CD8+ T cells sorted from blood, taken in a trial of the OX40 agonist ivuxolimab. The receptor source for this set is an adult with an advanced solid tumor such as melanoma, head and neck, liver or kidney cancer. Both conserved end residues are part of each CDR3. D genes are given only for firm matches. Not all rows give a size; the values are once, few, many and, for expanded clones, a class.

J	size	V	D	DNA	CDR3
TRBJ2-5	.	TRBV9	TRBD2	TGTGCCAGCAGCGTAGGACTAGCGGGGCCAGAGACCCAGTACTTC	CASSVGLAGPETQYF
TRBJ2-6	.	TRBV10-3	.	TGTGCCATCAGTGAGTCAGACAGCTCTGGGGCCAACGTCCTGACTTTC	CAISESDSSGANVLTF
TRBJ2-1	once	TRBV4-1	.	TGCGCCAGCAGCCAAGATTGGAGTAGAGCTTTAGGCAATGAGCAGTTCTTC	CASSQDWSRALGNEQFF
TRBJ2-2	once	TRBV28	TRBD1	TGTGCCAGCAGACTCCCCCGGACAGGGGCCACCGGGGAGCTGTTTTTT	CASRLPRTGATGELFF
TRBJ1-4	.	TRBV7-8	TRBD1	TGTGCCAGCAGAAAGGGACAGGGGAGTGAAAAACTGTTTTTT	CASRKGQGSEKLFF
TRBJ2-5	.	TRBV7-9	.	TGTGCCAGCAGCTTACTAGGTCCGTGGGAGACCCAGTACTTC	CASSLLGPWETQYF
TRBJ2-1	.	TRBV30	TRBD2	TGTGCCTGGAGGGTAGCGGGAGCAAGGACGTTCTTC	CAWRVAGARTFF
TRBJ2-5	.	TRBV19	TRBD1	TGTGCCAGTAGTATGTCTGGCGGACAGGAAGAGACCCAGTACTTC	CASSMSGGQEETQYF
TRBJ1-2	.	TRBV4-1	.	TGCGCCAGCAGCCATGCAGGAAACATTGGGTTATCGGGCGGCTACACCTTC	CASSHAGNIGLSGGYTF
TRBJ1-5	.	TRBV7-2	.	TGTGCCAGCAGCTTATATCCGGGGGTCAATCAGCCCCAGCATTTT	CASSLYPGVNQPQHF
TRBJ2-5	.	TRBV28	.	TGTGCCAGCAGTTTATACCAGACCCAGTACTTC	CASSLYQTQYF
TRBJ1-1	.	TRBV5-1	TRBD1	TGCGCCAGCAGCTCGGGATTGGACAGGGCCCCCACTGAAGCTTTCTTT	CASSSGLDRAPTEAFF
TRBJ2-1	few	TRBV7-8	TRBD2	TGTGCCAGCAGCTTACGGGCACTCACTAGCGGGGCATACAATGAGCAGTTCTTC	CASSLRALTSGAYNEQFF
TRBJ2-5	.	TRBV19	.	TGTGCCAGTAGAGGGACCCCACAAGAGACCCAGTACTTC	CASRGTPQETQYF
TRBJ1-1	.	TRBV6-9	.	TGTGCCAGCAGGACAGACATGAACACTGAAGCTTTCTTT	CASRTDMNTEAFF
TRBJ2-1	.	TRBV7-9	.	TGTGCCAGCGATGCCGGGGCCGCTGAGCAGTTCTTC	CASDAGAAEQFF
TRBJ1-5	few	TRBV19	.	TGTGCCTCTAAGGCAGGCCAATATCTCAATCAGCCCCAGCATTTT	CASKAGQYLNQPQHF
TRBJ1-4	once	TRBV29-1	TRBD1	TGCAGCGTTGGGGACAGGGGAGTTGGTGAAAAACTGTTTTTT	CSVGDRGVGEKLFF
TRBJ2-2	.	TRBV27	.	TGTGCCAGCAGTTTACGTGCCCGGACAGGGGAGCTGTTTTTT	CASSLRARTGELFF
TRBJ2-2	.	TRBV30	.	TGTGCCTGGAGTGGATCCCGAGGCACCGGGGAGCTGTTTTTT	CAWSGSRGTGELFF
TRBJ1-6	.	TRBV19	.	TGTGCCAGTAGTATTAGGGGAAGCGATTCACCCCTCCACTTT	CASSIRGSDSPLHF
TRBJ1-5	.	TRBV9	.	TGTGCCAGCAGCGTAGGAACAGGGAGCAATCAGCCCCAGCATTTT	CASSVGTGSNQPQHF
TRBJ1-2	.	TRBV5-5	.	TGTGCCAGCAGCTGGGATTCAAGCCCCGGGGTTGGCTACACCTTC	CASSWDSSPGVGYTF
TRBJ2-2	.	TRBV5-1	.	TGCGCCAGCAGCTACTTAGGGGCCCGGGCTTCCACCGGGGAGCTGTTTTTT	CASSYLGARASTGELFF
TRBJ1-4	.	TRBV6-1	.	TGTGCCAGCAGTGAAGTTCCGGGGCCAGGTGAAAAACTGTTTTTT	CASSEVPGPGEKLFF
TRBJ1-5	.	TRBV6-6	.	TGTGCCAGCAGTTACGGAGTAGGGGGCAATCAGCCCCAGCATTTT	CASSYGVGGNQPQHF
TRBJ2-1	.	TRBV5-1	.	TGCGCCAGCAGCTTCCAGAGCTCCTACAATGAGCAGTTCTTC	CASSFQSSYNEQFF
TRBJ1-1	.	TRBV5-1	TRBD1	TGCGCCAGCAGCTTCCAGGGGGCGAACGCTGAAGCTTTCTTT	CASSFQGANAEAFF
TRBJ2-7	.	TRBV29-1	.	TGCAGCGCGGGACGGGAACCCTACGAGCAGTACTTC	CSAGREPYEQYF
TRBJ2-1	.	TRBV9	TRBD2	TGTGCCAGCAGCGAATTGGGGAGCTCAGGTGGGAGGGTCTTC	CASSELGSSGGRVF
TRBJ2-2	.	TRBV5-1	TRBD2	TGCGCCAGCAGCTCAAGCGGGGGCCAGAACACCGGGGAGCTGTTTTTT	CASSSSGGQNTGELFF
TRBJ1-1	few	TRBV29-1	.	TGCAGCGTTGAAGTCATTCCGAACACTGAAGCTTTCTTT	CSVEVIPNTEAFF
TRBJ1-3	.	TRBV2	.	TGTGCCAGCAGTGCGACAGATTTCTCTGGAAACACCATATATTTT	CASSATDFSGNTIYF
TRBJ2-7	.	TRBV5-1	.	TGCGCCAGCAGCTCTAGCGCCTTCTACTCCTACGAGCAGTACTTC	CASSSSAFYSYEQYF
TRBJ2-3	.	TRBV29-1	TRBD1	TGCAGCGTTGTAACCGGGACAGGGGCCAATACGCAGTATTTT	CSVVTGTGANTQYF
TRBJ1-1	.	TRBV5-1	.	TGCGCCAGCAGCGACACCCTCAGGGGAATGAACACTGAAGCTTTCTTT	CASSDTLRGMNTEAFF
TRBJ1-3	few	TRBV19	.	TGTGCCAGTAGTTTCACCGGGACCTCTGGAAACACCATATATTTT	CASSFTGTSGNTIYF
TRBJ2-1	few	TRBV4-1	TRBD2	TGCGCCAGCAGCTCGTGGACTAGCGGGGGGGTCCTCAATGAGCAGTTCTTC	CASSSWTSGGVLNEQFF
TRBJ1-2	.	TRBV2	.	TGTGCCAGCGGAGTAAGCTATGGCTACACCTTC	CASGVSYGYTF
TRBJ2-2	.	TRBV10-1	TRBD1	TGCGCCAGCAGCCCATCCACCGGGACAGGGAACACCGGGGAGCTGTTTTTT	CASSPSTGTGNTGELFF
TRBJ2-7	.	TRBV2	TRBD2	TGTGCCAGCCGGACTAGCGGCCCCTACGAGCAGTACTTC	CASRTSGPYEQYF
TRBJ2-5	.	TRBV5-1	TRBD2	TGCGCCAGCAGCTTGGGTGGAGCGGGAGTGGGGGAGACCCAGTACTTC	CASSLGGAGVGETQYF
TRBJ2-7	.	TRBV6-6	TRBD2	TGTGCCAGCACCCCAGGTAGCGGGTTCTCCTACGAGCAGTACTTC	CASTPGSGFSYEQYF
TRBJ1-2	.	TRBV7-8	.	TGTGCCAGCAGCTTAGCGGGTCCTCAGCAACCCCTTGGCTACACCTTC	CASSLAGPQQPLGYTF